This T cell receptor beta chain was sequenced for a study of blood T cell repertoires in COVID-19. For the study at large: Italy, Spain and the United States were the sources of the convalescent and acute COVID-19 samples. From T cells, B-cell-depleted T cells, or PBMCs came the material, which was cDNA or gDNA.

Germline V CDR1 and CDR2: SNHLY, FYNNEI. The V gene lost 6 bases and the J gene lost 0 bases, with 11 bases spanning the gap. The CDR3 covers 14 residues. Original handling: Amplifying reference gene primers gave estimates of nucleated cell counts. Profiling relied on immunoSEQ multiplex PCR, and the TCRdb table lists in-frame clones only, not all of them. D and trimming were read from the DNA, whereas the V and J calls and clone size are those reported in that table. The sample includes about half a million clones, roughly 85% seen only once; the top ten take roughly 3.2%. Sequenced sample: peripheral blood. This TCR derives from a human donor in a cohort sampled during active COVID-19. This chain joins TRBV2 and TRBJ2-5, with D perhaps matching TRBD2 (6 bases). CDR3 region: CASSRRDYQETQYF. DNA of the CDR3: TGTGCCAGCAGCCGCCGGGACTACCAAGAGACCCAGTACTTC.